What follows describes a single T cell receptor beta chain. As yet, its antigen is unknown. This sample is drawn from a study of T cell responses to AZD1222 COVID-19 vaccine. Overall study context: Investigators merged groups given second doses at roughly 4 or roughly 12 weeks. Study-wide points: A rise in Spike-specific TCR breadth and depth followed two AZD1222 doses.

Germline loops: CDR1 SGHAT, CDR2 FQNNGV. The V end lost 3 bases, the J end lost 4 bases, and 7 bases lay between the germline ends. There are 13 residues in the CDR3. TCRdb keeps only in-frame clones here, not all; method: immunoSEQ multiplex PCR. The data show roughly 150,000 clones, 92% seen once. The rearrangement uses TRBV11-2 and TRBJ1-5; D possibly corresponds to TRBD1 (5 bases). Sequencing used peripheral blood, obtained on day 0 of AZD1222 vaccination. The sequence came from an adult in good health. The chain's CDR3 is CASSFRGNQPQHF. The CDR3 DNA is TGTGCCAGCAGCTTCCGGGGGAATCAGCCCCAGCATTTT. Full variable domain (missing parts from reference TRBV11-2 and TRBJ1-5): EAGVAQSPRYKIIEKRQSVAFWCNPISGHATLYWYQQILGQGPKLLIQFQNNGVVDDSQLPKDRFSAERLKGVDSTLKIQPAKLEDSAVYLCASSFRGNQPQHFGDGTRLSIL.